Below, 17 T cell receptor beta chains from the same sample are listed, as sequenced in a study of blood T cell repertoires in COVID-19. Clones were sequenced by immunoSEQ multiplex PCR, and TCRdb holds only the in-frame ones, with some missing. The sample lists hundreds of thousands of clones; 83% were seen once. Sequencing was done on a sample of PBMCs or T cells enriched from blood (not recorded which). The receptor set was obtained from a woman aged 45-65 years who had been exposed to COVID-19.

The J gene is TRBJ2-1, the V gene TRBV5-5; 8 bases line up with TRBD2. This CDR3 has 15 residues. Trimming removed 4 bases from V and 7 bases from J; junction bases left unmatched: 10. CDR1 is SGHKS, CDR2 YYEKEE, per germline (reference sequence). DNA for the CDR3: TGTGCCAGCAGCCGAGAGGGGGTAGCGGGGAATGAGCAGTTCTTC. It specifies CASSREGVAGNEQFF.

The chain is built from TRBV6-6 and TRBJ1-2, with 11 nucleotides matching TRBD1. Germline values: CDR1 MNHNY, CDR2 SVGAGI (reference sequence). V lost 6 bases to trimming and J lost 8 bases; unmatched junction nucleotides: 2. This CDR3 is built from 12 residues. The CDR3 reads CASRDRGQGYTF. Written as DNA, the CDR3 is TGTGCCAGCAGGGACAGGGGGCAAGGCTACACCTTC.

The rearrangement joins TRBV13 to TRBJ2-7; D possibly corresponds to TRBD1 (6 bases). Trimming shortened V by 4 bases and J by 2 bases, and 12 bases separated the two germline ends. There are 14 residues in the CDR3. Germline CDR1 and CDR2: PRHDT and FYEKMQ (reference sequence). The CDR3 protein is CASSSRGVPYEQYF. The CDR3, as DNA: TGTGCCAGCAGCTCCAGGGGTGTCCCCTACGAGCAGTACTTC.

The table lists this clone with a count of one. The same CDR3 also results from other DNA sequences found in this sample. The rearrangement joins TRBV4-1 to TRBJ2-7; possible D gene TRBD1, 5 bases. V was pared by 2 bases and J by 3 bases, with 11 bases between. The CDR3 loop spans 14 amino acids. CDR1 MGHRA and CDR2 YSYEKL come from the germline V gene. The CDR3 is CASSQITGVYEQYF. The DNA for the CDR3 is TGCGCCAGCAGCCAAATTACAGGCGTCTACGAGCAGTACTTC.

The chain carries TRBV11-3 and TRBJ2-1; TRBD1 might be the D (5 bases). CDR3 length equals 13 residues. V lost 6 bases and J 4 bases, leaving 10 bases between the germline ends. CDR1 and CDR2 (germline): SGHNT, YENEEA. This CDR3 reads CASSRQSYNEQFF. For the CDR3, the DNA is TGTGCCAGCAGTCGACAGTCGTACAATGAGCAGTTCTTC.

In nucleotides, the CDR3 is TGCGCCAGCAGTGAGACCAGGGGTGATGGCTACACCTTC. Residues: CASSETRGDGYTF. V gene TRBV10-1 combines with J gene TRBJ1-2; the D gene is possibly TRBD1 (6 bases). The V end lost 2 bases, the J end lost 6 bases, and 10 bases lay between the germline ends. Looked up from germline, CDR1 is WNHNN and CDR2 is SYGVQD (reference sequence). The CDR3 consists of 13 residues.

V is TRBV2 and J is TRBJ1-1; the match to TRBD1 covers 8 bases. The CDR3 is made up of 13 amino acids. Looked up from germline, CDR1 is SNHLY and CDR2 is FYNNEI. The ends lost 5 bases at V and 13 bases at J; junction bases unmatched: 12. CDR3 protein: CASSLSTTGEVFF. DNA of the CDR3: TGTGCCAGCAGTCTATCCACGACAGGGGAGGTTTTCTTT.

The chain uses TRBV5-4 and TRBJ1-1, with a possible D match to TRBD1 (5 bases). Trimming cost V 1 base and J 5 bases, with 15 bases left between them. Germline CDR1 SGHNT, CDR2 YYREEE (reference sequence). The CDR3 runs 15 residues. The CDR3 region is CASSLMGRVGTEAFF. The CDR3 region has the DNA TGTGCCAGCAGCTTGATGGGCAGGGTAGGGACTGAAGCTTTCTTT.

The V gene is TRBV5-4, the J gene TRBJ2-5; D may be TRBD1 (8 bases). The CDR3 is 14 amino acids. V dropped 5 bases and J dropped 5 bases, with 16 bases sitting between them. Looked up from germline, CDR1 is SGHNT and CDR2 is YYREEE (reference sequence). The CDR3 bases are TGTGCCAGCAGGATCAGGGGGCGGGAGGAGACCCAGTACTTC. It specifies CASRIRGREETQYF. The full variable domain, in which reference TRBV5-4 and TRBJ2-5 provide the parts outside the CDR3, is ETGVTQSPTHLIKTRGQQVTLRCSSQSGHNTVSWYQQALGQGPQFIFQYYREEENGRGNFPPRFSGLQFPNYSSELNVNALELDDSALYLCASRIRGREETQYFGPGTRLLVL.

The chain has TRBV9 and TRBJ1-1; 7 bases are a match to TRBD1. Trimming at V came to 3 bases and at J to 0 bases, leaving 8 bases not matched to a gene. The germline V gene encodes CDR1 SGDLS and CDR2 YYNGEE. The CDR3 has 16 amino acids. CDR3 sequence reads: CASSARTGLMNTEAFF. CDR3 bases: TGTGCCAGCAGCGCCAGGACAGGCCTTATGAACACTGAAGCTTTCTTT. Together with reference TRBV9 and TRBJ1-1, the CDR3 gives the full variable domain: DSGVTQTPKHLITATGQRVTLRCSPRSGDLSVYWYQQSLDQGLQFLIQYYNGEERAKGNILERFSAQQFPDLHSELNLSSLELGDSALYFCASSARTGLMNTEAFFGQGTRLTVV.

This clone has just a few counts. V and J are TRBV18 and TRBJ1-3; TRBD1 might be the D (5 bases). The CDR3 consists of 15 residues. Looked up from germline, CDR1 is KGHSH and CDR2 is LQKENI. The V gene lost 6 bases and the J gene lost 2 bases, with 14 bases spanning the gap. In DNA, the CDR3 is TGTGCCAGCTCTAATGGAGGGGTCACTGGAAACACCATATATTTT. This gives the protein CASSNGGVTGNTIYF.

This chain links TRBV5-5 with TRBJ1-3; 7 bases map to TRBD1. Unmatched junction bases numbered 5, after V lost 8 bases and J lost 3 bases. Germline lookup yields CDR1 SGHKS and CDR2 YYEKEE (reference sequence). The CDR3 sequence is 13 residues long. CDR3 in DNA: TGTGCCAGTTTCGGGACAGTTGGAAACACCATATATTTT. The encoded protein is CASFGTVGNTIYF.

The chain has TRBV3-1 (or the pseudogene TRBV3-2) and TRBJ2-7, with D possibly matching TRBD1 (5 bases). Germline values: CDR1 LGHDT, CDR2 YNNKEL (reference sequence). CDR3 length: 16 amino acids. V was shortened by 4 bases and J by 3 bases, with 19 bases between the two germline ends. CDR3 amino acids: CASSLSGLRQNYEQYF. The CDR3 DNA reads TGTGCCAGCAGCCTCTCCGGGTTAAGACAGAACTACGAGCAGTACTTC.

The chain recombines TRBV10-3 with TRBJ1-2, with 7 nucleotides matching TRBD1. Looked up from germline, CDR1 is ENHRY and CDR2 is SYGVKD. V was clipped by 6 bases and J by 0 bases; unmatched bases: 10. The CDR3 contains 16 residues. In DNA, the CDR3 is TGTGCCATCAGGGACGACAGGGTGGGAGCTAACTATGGCTACACCTTC. It encodes CAIRDDRVGANYGYTF.

The rearrangement uses TRBV2 and TRBJ2-5, with 8 bases matching TRBD2. In germline, CDR1 is SNHLY, CDR2 FYNNEI. The trim removed 7 bases at V and 4 bases at J, leaving 14 bases unmatched. The CDR3 loop spans 16 amino acids. CDR3 sequence (DNA): TGTGCCAGCACGCTTGGGGCAGCGGGGGCTGTAGAGACCCAGTACTTC. Amino acid sequence: CASTLGAAGAVETQYF.

This chain links TRBV25-1 with TRBJ2-3, with 13 bases fitting TRBD2. V shed 3 bases and J 2 bases; nucleotides not matched to a gene: 2. CDR3 length: 16 residues. Germline V gives CDR1 MGHDK, CDR2 SYGVNS. CDR3 in DNA: TGTGCCAGCAGTGAGACTAGCGGGGGGCTCACAGATACGCAGTATTTT. It specifies CASSETSGGLTDTQYF.

The rearrangement joins TRBV6-4 to TRBJ1-1; 8 nucleotides match TRBD1. CDR3 size: 15 residues. The germline gives CDR1 MRHNA, CDR2 SNTAGT. J was trimmed by 5 bases and V by 4 bases; bases with no gene match: 9. The CDR3 is CASSVQGVERTEAFF. In DNA, the CDR3 is TGTGCCAGCAGTGTACAGGGGGTAGAGCGGACTGAAGCTTTCTTT.